This record covers a single TCR beta chain. What it recognizes is unknown. Researchers report isolating at least 6 million PBMCs per sample. This sample was taken from a study of blood T cells in healthy people across ages. Whole-study findings and limits: Diversity was higher, and naive CD4+ cells more numerous, in long-lived donors than in aged donors. Because sorting was not performed, PBMCs prevented conclusive naive versus antigen-experienced comparison.

A second about 7 to 11 cycle PCR used barcoded and J-beta primers. Each cDNA molecule was tagged by a template-switch adaptor with 12 random nucleotides. A single record per CDR3 protein comes from TCRdb applying MiXCR to the 5' RACE reads. The repertoire holds about 320,000 distinct CDR3 sequences, with 25% to 30% as singletons. The length of the CDR3 is 13 residues. The V end was cut by 4 bases, the J end by 4 bases, with 13 bases between. The germline gives CDR1 DFQATT, CDR2 SNEGSKA (reference sequence). The TCR comes from a woman aged 70-85 years in good health. The specimen was blood. V usage is TRBV20-1 and J usage is TRBJ1-2; weak D call: TRBD1 (6 bases). CDR3 amino acids: CSANIQGSYGYTF. CDR3 sequence (DNA): TGCAGTGCTAATATACAGGGCTCCTATGGCTACACCTTC.